Below are 27 T cell receptor beta chains sequenced from a single sample in a study of blood T cell repertoires in COVID-19 (dated by TCRdb to between 2020 and 2021). The method behind the library was the immunoSEQ multiplex PCR assay. Imported from immuneACCESS, the table was reduced by TCRdb to in-frame sequences with V and J called. These copies leave out some clones; in studies compared against another copy, an unresolved V gene accounts for under half, and the cause of the remainder is not known. The sample table shows over 250,000 clones, and about 89% are seen once. The top ten clones comprise approximately 2% of the sample. Sequenced material: peripheral blood. The receptors originated from a man aged 50 to 59 with acute or convalescent COVID-19.

The chain combines TRBV2 with TRBJ1-2; D remains unclear. Trimming left V 11 bases short and J 4 bases short, with 14 bases between. Germline CDR1 and CDR2: SNHLY and FYNNEI. This CDR3 comprises 12 residues. The DNA for the CDR3 is TGTGCCTGGAGTCCAAACCCCTATGGCTACACCTTC. Amino acids: CAWSPNPYGYTF.

CDR3 region: CASGLPLIGLAGAHEQFF. The CDR3 bases are TGTGCTAGTGGTTTGCCCCTCATAGGACTAGCGGGGGCCCATGAGCAGTTCTTC. This chain links TRBV12-5 with TRBJ2-1, with TRBD2 matching 13 bases. V was pared by 2 bases and J by 8 bases, with 12 bases of the junction left unmatched. Germline CDR1 reads LGHNT; CDR2 reads FRNRAP. This CDR3 region has 18 residues.

The J gene is TRBJ1-1, the V gene TRBV2, with D perhaps matching TRBD1 (6 bases). V lost 6 bases and J 3 bases, leaving 8 bases between the germline ends. CDR3 length: 12 amino acids. The germline V gene has CDR1 SNHLY and CDR2 FYNNEI. CDR3 loop: CASRYRDTEAFF. The DNA of the CDR3 is TGTGCCAGCAGATACAGGGACACTGAAGCTTTCTTT.

V usage is TRBV5-1 and J usage is TRBJ1-2, with D tentatively TRBD1 (5 bases). Germline CDR1 and CDR2: SGHRS and YFSETQ. V was shortened by 5 bases and J by 3 bases, with 17 bases between the two germline ends. The CDR3 is 15 amino acids. CDR3 region: CASSPPGGDDYGYTF. As DNA, the CDR3 is TGCGCCAGCAGTCCCCCGGGGGGGGACGACTATGGCTACACCTTC.

The J gene is TRBJ1-5, the V gene TRBV2; TRBD1 agrees at 7 bases. With V trimmed by 8 bases and J by 7 bases, 11 bases remained unmatched. Germline V gene sequence: CDR1 SNHLY, CDR2 FYNNEI. CDR3 size: 14 residues. CDR3 in amino acids: CASCEGAGIQPQHF. The DNA of the CDR3 is TGTGCCAGCTGCGAGGGGGCAGGAATACAGCCCCAGCATTTT.

This clone was detected only once. The CDR3 nucleotides are TGTGCCAGCAGACCCGGACAGGGGAGGTACGAGCAGTACTTC. Its protein product is CASRPGQGRYEQYF. This sequence joins TRBV2 and TRBJ2-7; the match to TRBD1 covers 9 bases. J lost 4 bases, V lost 6 bases, and 7 bases had no gene match. Germline lookup yields CDR1 SNHLY and CDR2 FYNNEI. CDR3 length: 14 amino acids.

The rearrangement uses TRBV5-4 and TRBJ1-4; D may be TRBD1 (6 bases). The CDR3 extends over 15 amino acids. The ends were cut back, 3 bases at V and 6 bases at J, with 15 bases in the middle. Germline V gene lookup returns CDR1 SGHNT and CDR2 YYREEE (reference sequence). CDR3 region: CASSSTGSPDEKLFF. In nucleotides, the CDR3 is TGTGCCAGCAGCTCTACAGGGAGTCCGGATGAAAAACTGTTTTTT.

V and J are TRBV5-3 and TRBJ1-6, with D possibly TRBD1 on 5 matching bases. TRBV5-3 is designated an ORF whose function remains uncertain. The length of the CDR3 is 14 residues. V gave up 7 bases and J gave up 10 bases, with 18 bases separating them. The CDR3 spells CARPPCGGESPLHF. The CDR3 nucleotides read TGTGCCAGACCTCCATGCGGGGGGGAATCACCCCTCCACTTT.

This chain joins TRBV30 and TRBJ2-2; perhaps TRBD2 as D (5 bases). The germline V gene encodes CDR1 GTSNPN and CDR2 SVGIG (reference sequence). The CDR3 consists of 13 residues. V gave up 4 bases and J gave up 4 bases, with 10 bases separating them. The CDR3 nucleotides are TGTGCCTGGACCGACGGGGTCACCGGGGAGCTGTTTTTT. Translating gives CAWTDGVTGELFF.

The chain joins TRBV12-3 or TRBV12-4 to TRBJ2-7; a weak D match, TRBD1 (6 bases). The CDR3 is 13 residues long. The V and J ends lost 1 base and 3 bases respectively, with 7 bases between them. CDR3 region: CASSLGGLYEQYF. CDR3 nucleotide sequence: TGTGCCAGCAGTTTAGGGGGGCTCTACGAGCAGTACTTC.

This sequence joins TRBV19 and TRBJ2-3, with D possibly matching TRBD2 (5 bases). Germline CDR1 LNHDA, CDR2 SQIVND (reference sequence). V was trimmed by 3 bases and J by 1 base, leaving 8 bases between them. The CDR3 contains 14 residues. The CDR3 DNA sequence: TGTGCCAGTAGTATTCGAGCGGGCACAGATACGCAGTATTTT. Translation: CASSIRAGTDTQYF. Full variable domain (rest looked up from reference TRBV19 and TRBJ2-3): DGGITQSPKYLFRKEGQNVTLSCEQNLNHDAMYWYRQDPGQGLRLIYYSQIVNDFQKGDIAEGYSVSREKKESFPLTVTSAQKNPTAFYLCASSIRAGTDTQYFGPGTRLTVL.

The chain uses TRBV3-1 (or the pseudogene TRBV3-2) and TRBJ2-1; D gene uncertain. The CDR3 has 13 residues. V shed 4 bases and J shed 1 base, with 5 bases lying between them. Germline values: CDR1 LGHDT, CDR2 YNNKEL (reference sequence). CDR3 region: CASSPTSYNEQFF. Written as DNA, the CDR3 is TGTGCCAGCAGCCCCACTTCCTACAATGAGCAGTTCTTC.

Of note for this clone: Other DNA sequences within the sample encode an identical CDR3. The CDR3 spells CASSLGSSYEQYF. The CDR3 coding sequence is TGTGCCAGCAGTTTAGGGAGCTCCTACGAGCAGTACTTC. This sequence joins TRBV12-3 or TRBV12-4 and TRBJ2-7; D is unresolved. Between the trimmed V and J ends, which lost 1 base and 0 bases, there was a span of 4 bases. The length of the CDR3 is 13 residues.

The chain recombines TRBV6-2 or TRBV6-3 with TRBJ1-6; 7 positions agree with TRBD1. V lost 4 bases and J lost 7; bases outside the gene matches: 7. CDR1 is MNHEY, CDR2 SVGEGT, per germline. This CDR3 has 15 amino acids. The CDR3 DNA follows: TGTGCCAGCAGTTCCATGGGACAGCAAAATTCACCCCTCCACTTT. Residues: CASSSMGQQNSPLHF.

This chain joins TRBV3-1 (or the pseudogene TRBV3-2) and TRBJ1-5; D is perhaps TRBD1 (5 bases). Germline V gene data show CDR1 as LGHDT and CDR2 as YNNKEL (reference sequence). There are 14 residues in the CDR3. V dropped 6 bases and J dropped 1 base, with 10 bases sitting between them. The CDR3 region is CASSGGGSNQPQHF. The DNA of the CDR3 is TGTGCCAGCAGTGGCGGGGGGAGCAATCAGCCCCAGCATTTT.

This rearrangement joins TRBV9 to TRBJ2-1, with D perhaps matching TRBD1 (5 bases). This CDR3 comprises 16 residues. From germline, CDR1 is SGDLS and CDR2 YYNGEE. Trimming cost V 0 bases and J 0 bases, with 10 bases left between them. DNA for the CDR3: TGTGCCAGCAGCGTAGGCCAGGGTAGCTCCTACAATGAGCAGTTCTTC. Translation gives CASSVGQGSSYNEQFF.

The chain uses TRBV6-5 and TRBJ1-2; D not resolved. Germline loops: CDR1 MNHEY, CDR2 SVGAGI. Trimming took off 2 bases at V and 1 base at J, with 5 bases between the two ends. The CDR3 loop spans 13 amino acids. The CDR3 region is CASSYEINYGYTF. For the CDR3, the DNA is TGTGCCAGCAGTTACGAGATTAACTATGGCTACACCTTC.

The chain couples TRBV5-1 to TRBJ2-7; the D gene is possibly TRBD2 (7 bases). CDR1 and CDR2 (germline): SGHRS, YFSETQ. The CDR3 totals 14 residues. Trimming shortened V by 6 bases and J by 0 bases, and 13 bases separated the two germline ends. CDR3 sequence: CASKRGGDSYEQYF. The DNA of the CDR3 is TGCGCCAGCAAAAGGGGGGGGGACTCCTACGAGCAGTACTTC.

V gene TRBV7-6 combines with J gene TRBJ2-7; D remains unclear. CDR1 is SGHVS and CDR2 is FNYEAQ in the germline V gene. The CDR3 has 15 amino acids. Trimming removed 1 base at V and 0 bases at J, with 10 bases between. The CDR3 protein is CASSLVVSGSYEQYF. The CDR3 DNA follows: TGTGCCAGCAGCTTAGTAGTTTCGGGCTCCTACGAGCAGTACTTC.

The chain joins TRBV10-3 to TRBJ2-2, with D possibly matching TRBD1 (6 bases). Germline assignment: CDR1 ENHRY and CDR2 SYGVKD. CDR3 length equals 13 residues. Trimming shortened V by 11 bases and J by 1 base, and 11 bases separated the two germline ends. The CDR3 protein is CAARGGNTGELFF. The DNA of the CDR3 is TGTGCCGCCCGAGGGGGGAACACCGGGGAGCTGTTTTTT.

The rearrangement uses TRBV30 and TRBJ1-4; 8 nucleotides match TRBD1. Germline CDR1 and CDR2: GTSNPN and SVGIG (reference sequence). The V segment lost 1 base and the J segment 8 bases; nucleotides outside the gene matches: 6. This CDR3 is built from 14 residues. The CDR3 region is CAWSAQGAREKLFF. CDR3 nucleotide sequence: TGTGCCTGGAGTGCGCAGGGGGCTCGAGAAAAACTGTTTTTT.

The CDR3, as DNA: TGTGCCCCAGGGGACACTGAAGCTTTCTTT. The encoded protein is CAPGDTEAFF. V and J are TRBV30 and TRBJ1-1, with D perhaps TRBD1 (6 bases). Germline CDR1 GTSNPN, CDR2 SVGIG (reference sequence). Trimming took off 8 bases at V and 3 bases at J, with 7 bases between the two ends. This CDR3 is 10 amino acids long.

This chain links TRBV5-4 with TRBJ2-5; a weak D match, TRBD1 (5 bases). V gave up 5 bases and J gave up 4 bases, with 12 bases separating them. The germline V gene encodes CDR1 SGHNT and CDR2 YYREEE (reference sequence). The CDR3 extends over 13 amino acids. The DNA of the CDR3 is TGTGCCAGCAGTCCCACCCAGGGAGAGACCCAGTACTTC. This encodes CASSPTQGETQYF.

The rearrangement uses TRBV3-1 (or the pseudogene TRBV3-2) and TRBJ1-1, with D tentatively TRBD1 (6 bases). V lost 4 bases to trimming and J lost 2 bases, with 11 bases between them. The CDR3 spans 14 residues. The germline V gene encodes CDR1 LGHDT and CDR2 YNNKEL (reference sequence). CDR3 in amino acids: CASSRGQVNTEAFF. The CDR3 nucleotides are TGTGCCAGCAGCCGGGGACAAGTCAACACTGAAGCTTTCTTT.

The rearrangement uses TRBV6-4 and TRBJ1-6; weak D call: TRBD1 (5 bases). The CDR3 spans 14 residues. The V gene lost 3 bases and the J gene lost 8 bases, with 11 bases spanning the gap. From germline, CDR1 is MRHNA and CDR2 SNTAGT. CDR3 amino acids: CASSEGGDHSPLHF. In DNA, the CDR3 is TGTGCCAGCAGTGAGGGAGGGGATCATTCACCCCTCCACTTT.

The V gene is TRBV3-1 (or the pseudogene TRBV3-2), the J gene TRBJ1-6, with D unresolved. The CDR3 runs 16 residues. Germline V lookup: CDR1 LGHDT, CDR2 YNNKEL (reference sequence). V lost 4 bases and J 5 bases, leaving 15 bases between the germline ends. The CDR3 DNA reads as TGTGCCAGCAGCCTCGCCTTACCGGGGAATAATTCACCCCTCCACTTT. This sequence encodes CASSLALPGNNSPLHF.

Ten or more counts support this clone. The rearrangement uses TRBV10-3 and TRBJ2-1; 12 bases align to TRBD1. Germline CDR1 and CDR2: ENHRY and SYGVKD. The CDR3 is made up of 15 amino acids. The trim removed 6 bases at V and 4 bases at J, leaving 4 bases unmatched. CDR3 amino acids: CAIRGQGATYNEQFF. The DNA for the CDR3 is TGTGCCATCAGGGGACAGGGGGCGACATACAATGAGCAGTTCTTC.